This T cell receptor beta chain was observed in a study of T cell responses to AZD1222 COVID-19 vaccine. Study-level results: Seropositive at baseline were only a handful of AZD1222 recipients.

Assay: immunoSEQ multiplex PCR; the TCRdb copy retains only in-frame clones and omits some. The data hold about 84,000 clones, with 87% observed a single time. CDR3 length: 15 amino acids. V was pared by 7 bases and J by 8 bases, with 20 bases between. Germline V gene sequence: CDR1 LNHDA, CDR2 SQIVND (reference sequence). As for this clone: Its antigen is not known.

Source: peripheral blood, taken 28 days after the second AZD1222 dose. This TCR was sampled from an adult who received the AZD1222 COVID-19 vaccine. The chain is built from TRBV19 and TRBJ1-4; no clear D gene. In nucleotides, the CDR3 is TGTGCCAGTACCATCTCCTTGACGGTGAGGGAAAAACTGTTTTTT. Translation gives CASTISLTVREKLFF.